The 25 T cell receptor beta chains below come from one sample, sequenced in a study of blood T cell dynamics during melanoma immunotherapy. Clones were read by immunoSEQ multiplex PCR, and TCRdb kept only the in-frame ones, dropping some. Of 15,000 to 20,000 clones in the sample, approximately 89% are singletons; the top ten hold 1.8%. Time point given: pre-treatment baseline. This specimen was blood, taken from a patient treated with checkpoint blockade. The receptor source for this set is a human donor with melanoma.

The genes are TRBV5-8 and TRBJ1-1; D gene ambiguous. Germline CDR1 is SGHTS and CDR2 is YDEGEE. The CDR3 loop spans 13 amino acids. Trimming stripped 4 bases from V and 4 bases from J, with 11 bases between. CDR3 in amino acids: CASSVGLGTEAFF. The CDR3 DNA sequence: TGTGCCAGCAGCGTAGGGCTGGGCACTGAAGCTTTCTTT.

This chain links TRBV5-1 with TRBJ2-1; 7 bases agree with TRBD2. CDR1 and CDR2 from the germline V gene are SGHRS and YFSETQ. The CDR3 loop spans 13 amino acids. V was pared by 3 bases and J by 6 bases, with 3 bases of the junction left unmatched. As DNA, the CDR3 is TGCGCCAGCAGCTGGGAGGGTGGCAATGAGCAGTTCTTC. It specifies CASSWEGGNEQFF. The full variable domain, in which reference TRBV5-1 and TRBJ2-1 provide the parts outside the CDR3, is KAGVTQTPRYLIKTRGQQVTLSCSPISGHRSVSWYQQTPGQGLQFLFEYFSETQRNKGNFPGRFSGRQFSNSRSEMNVSTLELGDSALYLCASSWEGGNEQFFGPGTRLTVL.

The genes are TRBV7-5 and TRBJ2-1; TRBD2 was called by the table and not checked on the DNA. TRBV7-5 has pseudogene status. The CDR3 is 17 residues long. CDR3 sequence: CVRSLARGGFFFTEQFF. The CDR3 region has the DNA TGTGTCAGAAGCTTAGCGCGGGGCGGGTTTTTTTTTACGGAGCAGTTCTTC.

This clone has more than one count but fewer than ten. The chain uses TRBV5-1 and TRBJ1-2; D remains ambiguous. From germline, CDR1 is SGHRS and CDR2 YFSETQ. The V end was cut by 0 bases, the J end by 2 bases, with 5 bases between. There are 13 residues in the CDR3. The CDR3, as DNA: TGCGCCAGCAGCTTGGACGGAAACTATGGCTACACCTTC. This gives the protein CASSLDGNYGYTF.

This rearrangement joins TRBV9 to TRBJ2-1; a possible D gene is TRBD2 (7 bases). Trimming took off 7 bases at V and 0 bases at J, with 14 bases between the two ends. This CDR3 has 15 amino acids. CDR1 and CDR2 (germline): SGDLS, YYNGEE. CDR3 sequence reads: CASSPRGASYNEQFF. The CDR3 DNA reads as TGTGCCAGCTCCCCTCGGGGGGCCTCCTACAATGAGCAGTTCTTC.

This clone came up a few times. The CDR3 DNA sequence: TGCGCCAGCAGCCTACAGGACAGTCGGAACACTGAAGCTTTCTTT. This translates into CASSLQDSRNTEAFF. The chain employs TRBV5-1 and TRBJ1-1, with D possibly being TRBD1 (6 bases). This CDR3 has 15 amino acids. Trimming removed 4 bases from V and 1 base from J, with 14 bases in between. CDR1 is SGHRS and CDR2 is YFSETQ in the germline V gene.

This sequence joins TRBV7-9 and TRBJ1-2, with TRBD1 matching 9 bases. This CDR3 comprises 14 residues. Germline CDR1 is SEHNR and CDR2 is FQNEAQ (reference sequence). Unmatched junction bases numbered 4, after V lost 1 base and J lost 7 bases. The CDR3 loop is CASSLEDRGGGYTF. CDR3 nucleotide sequence: TGTGCCAGCAGCTTAGAGGACAGGGGAGGTGGCTACACCTTC. The variable domain in full, with the rest retrieved from reference TRBV7-9 and TRBJ1-2, is DTGVSQNPRHKITKRGQNVTFRCDPISEHNRLYWYRQTLGQGPEFLTYFQNEAQLEKSRLLSDRFSAERPKGSFSTLEIQRTEQGDSAMYLCASSLEDRGGGYTFGSGTRLTVV.

The rearrangement uses TRBV28 and TRBJ2-7; D is perhaps TRBD1 (5 bases). V lost 4 bases and J 1 base, leaving 11 bases between the germline ends. The CDR3 has 14 residues. Per the germline V gene, CDR1 is MDHEN and CDR2 is SYDVKM. The CDR3 region has the DNA TGTGCCAGCAGTTCAGGCCGACAGTCCTACGAGCAGTACTTC. Translation gives CASSSGRQSYEQYF.

This chain joins TRBV19 and TRBJ2-7, with 7 positions matching TRBD2. The CDR3 spans 13 residues. Trimming removed 4 bases from V and 3 bases from J; junction bases left unmatched: 3. Germline V gene lookup returns CDR1 LNHDA and CDR2 SQIVND (reference sequence). The CDR3, as DNA: TGTGCCAGTAGTAGGGAGGGCGGCTACGAGCAGTACTTC. Translation gives CASSREGGYEQYF.

The V gene is TRBV7-9, the J gene TRBJ2-2, with D maybe TRBD2 (5 bases). CDR1 is SEHNR, CDR2 FQNEAQ, per germline (reference sequence). V lost 1 base, J lost 7 bases, and 22 bases lay in between. The CDR3 loop spans 18 amino acids. CDR3 in amino acids: CASSLERDFPLLGGELFF. DNA for the CDR3: TGTGCCAGCAGCTTAGAGAGGGATTTCCCCCTTTTGGGCGGGGAGCTGTTTTTT.

The chain uses TRBV19 and TRBJ2-3; D tentatively reads TRBD1 or TRBD2 (5 bases each). CDR1 and CDR2 from the germline V gene are LNHDA and SQIVND (reference sequence). The CDR3 runs to 14 residues. Trimming cost V 3 bases and J 1 base, with 8 bases left between them. DNA for the CDR3: TGTGCCAGTAGTATCTGGGACCGCACAGATACGCAGTATTTT. Translating gives CASSIWDRTDTQYF. Variable domain in full (rest from reference TRBV19 and TRBJ2-3): DGGITQSPKYLFRKEGQNVTLSCEQNLNHDAMYWYRQDPGQGLRLIYYSQIVNDFQKGDIAEGYSVSREKKESFPLTVTSAQKNPTAFYLCASSIWDRTDTQYFGPGTRLTVL.

The chain uses TRBV2 and TRBJ1-2, with unresolved D. V gave up 3 bases and J gave up 4 bases, with 6 bases separating them. CDR3 size: 12 residues. Germline-derived CDR1 and CDR2 are SNHLY and FYNNEI. CDR3 region: CASSDDGYGYTF. The CDR3, as DNA: TGTGCCAGCAGTGACGACGGCTATGGCTACACCTTC.

CDR3 sequence reads: CASSLAEKAYNEQFF. CDR3 DNA sequence: TGTGCCAGCAGCTTGGCAGAGAAAGCCTACAATGAGCAGTTCTTC. The chain links TRBV5-6 to TRBJ2-1, with D unclear. The germline V and J ends were trimmed by 0 bases and 2 bases, with 9 bases remaining between them. This CDR3 is 15 amino acids long. The germline gives CDR1 SGHDT, CDR2 YYEEEE.

This rearrangement joins TRBV5-4 to TRBJ2-7, with TRBD2 matching over 9 bases. The length of the CDR3 is 15 residues. J was trimmed by 2 bases and V by 4 bases; bases with no gene match: 7. Looked up from germline, CDR1 is SGHNT and CDR2 is YYREEE (reference sequence). The CDR3 sequence is CASSASGTSTYEQYF. The DNA for the CDR3 is TGTGCCAGCAGCGCGTCCGGGACTAGCACCTACGAGCAGTACTTC.

CDR3 in DNA: TGCGCCAGCAGCCTCCAACTAGGCTGGCGTGAGACCCAGTACTTC. Its protein product is CASSLQLGWRETQYF. This chain uses TRBV4-1 with TRBJ2-5, with TRBD2 as a possible D gene (5 bases). The germline V and J ends were trimmed by 4 bases and 5 bases, with 17 bases remaining between them. This CDR3 is built from 15 residues. CDR1 and CDR2 from the germline V gene are MGHRA and YSYEKL.

This chain connects TRBV11-1 to TRBJ1-5; TRBD1 might be the D (5 bases). The CDR3 is 13 residues long. Germline assignment: CDR1 SGHAT and CDR2 FQDESV (reference sequence). V gave up 3 bases and J gave up 3 bases, with 6 bases separating them. CDR3 nucleotides: TGTGCCAGCAGCTTGACAGTCAATCAGCCCCAGCATTTT. Translated, it gives CASSLTVNQPQHF.

This rearrangement joins TRBV5-1 to TRBJ2-2; D remains ambiguous. The germline V gene encodes CDR1 SGHRS and CDR2 YFSETQ. V was cut by 0 bases and J by 4 bases, with 10 bases left in between. The CDR3 runs to 15 residues. DNA for the CDR3: TGCGCCAGCAGCTTGGGATCGTCTGGCACCGGGGAGCTGTTTTTT. Its translation is CASSLGSSGTGELFF.

This clone appeared a single time. V usage is TRBV28 and J usage is TRBJ1-6; 12 positions match TRBD1. J lost 10 bases, V lost 3 bases, and 7 bases had no gene match. The CDR3 runs to 16 residues. CDR1 is MDHEN, CDR2 SYDVKM, per germline. The DNA of the CDR3 is TGTGCCAGCAGTTTCCCTCTAGGGACAGGGGGCTCACCCCTCCACTTT. It encodes CASSFPLGTGGSPLHF.

This chain uses TRBV7-2 with TRBJ1-4; 8 bases are shared with TRBD1. Germline values: CDR1 SGHTA, CDR2 FQGNSA. The CDR3 runs to 15 residues. The J segment lost 7 bases and the V segment lost 5 bases, leaving 9 bases of the junction unmatched. The CDR3: CASSAGQGIGEKLFF. The CDR3 region has the DNA TGTGCCAGCAGCGCCGGACAGGGTATCGGTGAAAAACTGTTTTTT.

The chain employs TRBV9 and TRBJ2-4; 10 bases are a match to TRBD2. The CDR3 has 15 amino acids. V trimming: 0 bases; J trimming: 7 bases; junction bases outside the gene matches: 4. The V gene's germline CDR1 is SGDLS and CDR2 YYNGEE. This CDR3 is CASSVEGSGGNIQYF. The CDR3 DNA reads as TGTGCCAGCAGCGTAGAGGGTAGCGGGGGGAACATTCAGTACTTC.

CDR3 in amino acids: CASSSYLASSSYEQYF. Written as DNA, the CDR3 is TGTGCCAGCAGCTCCTACTTGGCGTCAAGCTCCTACGAGCAGTACTTC. V gene TRBV7-8 combines with J gene TRBJ2-7; no firm D call. V was shortened by 4 bases and J by 0 bases, with 16 bases between the two germline ends. This CDR3 contains 16 residues. Germline V gene sequence: CDR1 SGHVS, CDR2 FQNEAQ.

The chain combines TRBV19 with TRBJ2-3, with TRBD1 matching 9 bases. Germline V lookup: CDR1 LNHDA, CDR2 SQIVND (reference sequence). CDR3 length equals 16 residues. V gave up 3 bases and J gave up 7 bases; unmatched junction bases: 11. This CDR3 reads CASSIGTGPLGYTQYF. The DNA of the CDR3 is TGTGCCAGTAGTATCGGGACAGGGCCCTTGGGGTATACGCAGTATTTT.

V is TRBV7-9 and J is TRBJ2-1; no reliable D call. The CDR3 runs 16 residues. V lost 5 bases and J 0 bases, leaving 14 bases between the germline ends. Looked up from germline, CDR1 is SEHNR and CDR2 is FQNEAQ (reference sequence). This CDR3 is CASSVRSLNSYNEQFF. The CDR3 DNA reads as TGTGCCAGCAGCGTGCGTTCCCTCAACTCCTACAATGAGCAGTTCTTC.

V gene TRBV2 combines with J gene TRBJ2-3; TRBD1 or TRBD2 may be the D gene (5 bases each). V dropped 7 bases and J dropped 5 bases, with 19 bases sitting between them. The V gene's germline CDR1 is SNHLY and CDR2 FYNNEI. The CDR3 length is 15 residues. The CDR3 DNA sequence: TGTGCCAGCATCTCCGGGACGCAAGCGCGAGATACGCAGTATTTT. Translating it yields CASISGTQARDTQYF.

This clone was seen only a few times. The rearrangement links TRBV4-1 to TRBJ2-7; 10 bases align to TRBD1. This CDR3 is built from 15 residues. The germline gives CDR1 MGHRA, CDR2 YSYEKL. The junction had 4 bases not matched to a gene; V was cut back by 3 bases and J by 2 bases. CDR3 amino acids: CASSHRQGAPYEQYF. CDR3 bases: TGCGCCAGCAGCCACCGACAGGGGGCTCCCTACGAGCAGTACTTC.